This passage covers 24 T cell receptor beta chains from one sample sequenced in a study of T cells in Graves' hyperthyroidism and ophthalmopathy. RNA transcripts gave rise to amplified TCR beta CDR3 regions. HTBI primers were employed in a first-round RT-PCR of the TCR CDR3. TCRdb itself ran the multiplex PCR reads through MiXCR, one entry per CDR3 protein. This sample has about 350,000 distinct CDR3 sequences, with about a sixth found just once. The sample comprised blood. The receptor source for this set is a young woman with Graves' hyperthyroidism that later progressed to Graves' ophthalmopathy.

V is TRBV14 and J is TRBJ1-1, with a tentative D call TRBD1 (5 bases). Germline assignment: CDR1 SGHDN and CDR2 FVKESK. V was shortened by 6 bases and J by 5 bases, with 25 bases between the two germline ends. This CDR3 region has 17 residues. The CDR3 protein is CASSNHRGRNIGTEAFF. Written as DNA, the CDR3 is TGTGCCAGCAGTAATCACCGGGGCAGGAATATAGGTACTGAAGCTTTCTTT.

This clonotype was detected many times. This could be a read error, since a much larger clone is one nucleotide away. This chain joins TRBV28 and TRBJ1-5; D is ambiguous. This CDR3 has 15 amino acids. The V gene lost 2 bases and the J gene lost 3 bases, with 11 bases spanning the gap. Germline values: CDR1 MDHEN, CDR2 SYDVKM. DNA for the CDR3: TGTGCCAGCAGTTTACTGACCTATAACAATCAGCCCCAGCATTTT. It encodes CASSLLTYNNQPQHF.

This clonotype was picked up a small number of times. The CDR3 sequence is CASSILAGDLNEQFF. In nucleotides, the CDR3 is TGTGCCAGTAGTATTCTGGCGGGAGATCTCAATGAGCAGTTCTTC. The chain combines TRBV19 with TRBJ2-1, with TRBD2 matching over 7 bases. This CDR3 spans 15 amino acids. The V and J ends lost 3 bases and 6 bases, in that order; junction bases with no gene match: 8. Germline values: CDR1 LNHDA, CDR2 SQIVND (reference sequence).

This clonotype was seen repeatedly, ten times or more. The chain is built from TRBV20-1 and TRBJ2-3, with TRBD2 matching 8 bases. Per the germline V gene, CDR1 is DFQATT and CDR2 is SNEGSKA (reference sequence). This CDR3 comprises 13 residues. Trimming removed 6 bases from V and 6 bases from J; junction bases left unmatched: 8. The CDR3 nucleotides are TGCAGTGCCCCGCGGGGGGCGCCGGATACGCAGTATTTT. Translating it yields CSAPRGAPDTQYF.

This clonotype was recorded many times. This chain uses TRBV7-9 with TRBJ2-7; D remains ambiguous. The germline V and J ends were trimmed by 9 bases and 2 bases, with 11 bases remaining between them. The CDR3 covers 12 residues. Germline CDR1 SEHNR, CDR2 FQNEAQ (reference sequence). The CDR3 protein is CASQLDPYEQYF. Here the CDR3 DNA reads TGTGCCAGTCAACTGGATCCCTACGAGCAGTACTTC.

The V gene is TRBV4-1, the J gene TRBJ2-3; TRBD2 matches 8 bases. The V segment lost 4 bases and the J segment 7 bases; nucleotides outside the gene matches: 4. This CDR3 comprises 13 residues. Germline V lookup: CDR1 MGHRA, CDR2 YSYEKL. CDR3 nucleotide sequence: TGCGCCAGCAGCCCTCGGGAGGGGAATACGCAGTATTTT. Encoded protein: CASSPREGNTQYF.

CDR3 sequence reads: CATSSGPYGYTF. The DNA of the CDR3 is TGTGCCACCTCCTCAGGGCCCTATGGCTACACCTTC. The chain carries TRBV15 and TRBJ1-2; a possible D gene is TRBD1 (5 bases). The CDR3 covers 12 residues. Looked up from germline, CDR1 is LNHNV and CDR2 is YYDKDF (reference sequence). Trimming pared 8 bases from V and 4 bases from J, leaving 11 bases between.

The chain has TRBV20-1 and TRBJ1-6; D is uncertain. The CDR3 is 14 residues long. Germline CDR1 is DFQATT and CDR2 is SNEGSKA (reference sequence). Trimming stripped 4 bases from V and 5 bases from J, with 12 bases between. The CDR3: CSANLFGHNSPLHF. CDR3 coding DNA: TGCAGTGCTAACTTGTTCGGTCATAATTCACCCCTCCACTTT.

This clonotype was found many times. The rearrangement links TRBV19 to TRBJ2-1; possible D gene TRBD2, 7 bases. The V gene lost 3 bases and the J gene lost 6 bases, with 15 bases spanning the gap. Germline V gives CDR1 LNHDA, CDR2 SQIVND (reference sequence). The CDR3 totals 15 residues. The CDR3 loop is CASSMGGGPINEQFF. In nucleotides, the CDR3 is TGTGCCAGTAGTATGGGAGGGGGTCCGATCAATGAGCAGTTCTTC.

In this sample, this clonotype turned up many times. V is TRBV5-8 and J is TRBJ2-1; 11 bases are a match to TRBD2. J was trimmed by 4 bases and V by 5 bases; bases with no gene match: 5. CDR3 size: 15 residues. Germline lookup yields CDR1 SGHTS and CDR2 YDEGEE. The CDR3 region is CASRPGTSGYNEQFF. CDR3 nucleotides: TGTGCCAGCAGGCCCGGGACTAGCGGATACAATGAGCAGTTCTTC.

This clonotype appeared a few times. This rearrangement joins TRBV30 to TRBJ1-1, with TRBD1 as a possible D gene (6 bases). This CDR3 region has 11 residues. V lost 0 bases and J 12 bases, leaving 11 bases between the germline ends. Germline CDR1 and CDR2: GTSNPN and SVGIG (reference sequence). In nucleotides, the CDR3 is TGTGCCTGGAGTGTATTACAGGGCTCTTTCTTT. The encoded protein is CAWSVLQGSFF. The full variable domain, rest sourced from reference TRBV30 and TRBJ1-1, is SQTIHQWPATLVQPVGSPLSLECTVEGTSNPNLYWYRQAAGRGLQLLFYSVGIGQISSEVPQNLSASRPQDRQFILSSKKLLLSDSGFYLCAWSVLQGSFFGQGTRLTVV.

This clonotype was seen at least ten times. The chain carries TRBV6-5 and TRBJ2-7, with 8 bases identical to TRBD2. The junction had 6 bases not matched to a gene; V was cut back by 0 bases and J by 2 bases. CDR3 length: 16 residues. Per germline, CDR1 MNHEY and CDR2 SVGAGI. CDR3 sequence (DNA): TGTGCCAGCAGTTACTCGACGGGGGGGATCCCCTACGAGCAGTACTTC. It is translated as CASSYSTGGIPYEQYF.

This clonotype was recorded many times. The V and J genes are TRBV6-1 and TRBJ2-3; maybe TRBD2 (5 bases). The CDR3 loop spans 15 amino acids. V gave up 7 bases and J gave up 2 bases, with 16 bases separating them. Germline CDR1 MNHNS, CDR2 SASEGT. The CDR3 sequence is CASKVLASNTDTQYF. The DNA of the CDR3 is TGTGCCAGCAAGGTCCTAGCTTCTAACACAGATACGCAGTATTTT.

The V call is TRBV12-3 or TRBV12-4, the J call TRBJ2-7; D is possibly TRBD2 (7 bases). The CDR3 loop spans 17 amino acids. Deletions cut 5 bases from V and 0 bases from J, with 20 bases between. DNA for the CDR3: TGTGCCAGCAGTCCAGGGTGGGGGGGACATACCTCCTACGAGCAGTACTTC. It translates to CASSPGWGGHTSYEQYF.

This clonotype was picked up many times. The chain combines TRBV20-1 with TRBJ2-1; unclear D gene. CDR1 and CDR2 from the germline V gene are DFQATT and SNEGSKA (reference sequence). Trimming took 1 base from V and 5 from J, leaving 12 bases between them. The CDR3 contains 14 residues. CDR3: CSARVAQRNNEQFF. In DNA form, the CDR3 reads TGCAGTGCTAGAGTGGCACAGAGGAACAATGAGCAGTTCTTC.

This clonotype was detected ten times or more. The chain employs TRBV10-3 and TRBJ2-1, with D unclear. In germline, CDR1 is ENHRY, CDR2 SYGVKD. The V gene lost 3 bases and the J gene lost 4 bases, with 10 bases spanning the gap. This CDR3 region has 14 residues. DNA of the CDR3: TGTGCCATCAGTGATGAGCGATTATACAATGAGCAGTTCTTC. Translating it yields CAISDERLYNEQFF.

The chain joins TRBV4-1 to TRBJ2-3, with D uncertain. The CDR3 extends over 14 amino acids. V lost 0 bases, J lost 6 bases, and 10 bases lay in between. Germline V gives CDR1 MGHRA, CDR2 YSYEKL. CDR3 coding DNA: TGCGCCAGCAGCCAAGAATCTAGTTTCGATACGCAGTATTTT. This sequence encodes CASSQESSFDTQYF.

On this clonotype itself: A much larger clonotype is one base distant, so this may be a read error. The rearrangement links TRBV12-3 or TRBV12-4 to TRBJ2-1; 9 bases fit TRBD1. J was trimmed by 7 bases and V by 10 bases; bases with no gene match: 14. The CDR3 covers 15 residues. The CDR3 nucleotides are TGTGCCACCCCGGGGACAGGGAGCGTTAGGAATGAGCAGTTCTTC. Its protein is CATPGTGSVRNEQFF.

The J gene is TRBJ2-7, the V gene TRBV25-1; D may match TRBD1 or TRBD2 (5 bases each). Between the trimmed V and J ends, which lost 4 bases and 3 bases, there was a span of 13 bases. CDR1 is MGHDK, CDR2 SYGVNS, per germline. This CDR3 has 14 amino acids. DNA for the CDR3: TGTGCCAGCAGTGCCCCCGGGACCTACTACGAGCAGTACTTC. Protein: CASSAPGTYYEQYF.

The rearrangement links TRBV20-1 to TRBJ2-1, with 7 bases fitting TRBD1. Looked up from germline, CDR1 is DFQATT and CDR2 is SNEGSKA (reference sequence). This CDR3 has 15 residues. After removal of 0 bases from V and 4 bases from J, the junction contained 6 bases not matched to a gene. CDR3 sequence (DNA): TGCAGTGCTAGAGATCGACAGGGTGAATACAATGAGCAGTTCTTC. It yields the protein CSARDRQGEYNEQFF.

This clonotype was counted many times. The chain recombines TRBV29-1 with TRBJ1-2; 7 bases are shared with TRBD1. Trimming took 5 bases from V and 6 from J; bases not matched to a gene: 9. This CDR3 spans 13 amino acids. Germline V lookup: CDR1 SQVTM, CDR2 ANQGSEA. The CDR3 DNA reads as TGCAGCGTTCCGGAACAGGGGTATAATGGCTACACCTTC. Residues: CSVPEQGYNGYTF.

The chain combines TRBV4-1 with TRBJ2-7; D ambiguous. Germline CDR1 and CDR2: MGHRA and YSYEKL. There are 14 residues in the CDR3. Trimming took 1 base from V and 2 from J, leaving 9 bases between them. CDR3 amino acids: CASSQGVLTYEQYF. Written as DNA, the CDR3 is TGCGCCAGCAGCCAAGGGGTACTTACCTACGAGCAGTACTTC.

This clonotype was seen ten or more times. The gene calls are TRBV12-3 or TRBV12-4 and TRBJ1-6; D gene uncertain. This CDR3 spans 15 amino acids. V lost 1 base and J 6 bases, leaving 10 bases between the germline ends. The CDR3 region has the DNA TGTGCCAGCAGTTTAGGTAAACGGCTTAATTCACCCCTCCACTTT. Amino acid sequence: CASSLGKRLNSPLHF.

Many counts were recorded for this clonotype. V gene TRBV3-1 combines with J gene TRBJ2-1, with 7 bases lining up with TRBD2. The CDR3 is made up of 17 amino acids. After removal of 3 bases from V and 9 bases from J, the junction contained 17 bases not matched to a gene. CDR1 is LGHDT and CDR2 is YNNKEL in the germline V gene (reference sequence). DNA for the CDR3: TGTGCCAGCAGCCATCCCCCAAACTTTGGGGGGGGAGCTGAGCAGTTCTTC. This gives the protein CASSHPPNFGGGAEQFF.